What follows is one TCR beta chain and its context. The entry originates in a study of long-term antiretroviral therapy in people with HIV. The CDR3 has 16 amino acids. Germline CDR1 reads MDHEN; CDR2 reads SYDVKM. The V end was cut by 6 bases, the J end by 0 bases, with 17 bases between. Assay version v3.0 of immunoSEQ was used, and it was run at survey level. Here immunoSEQ multiplex PCR was the method, and the copy in TCRdb shows in-frame clones only, minus some. The table lists 25,000 to 35,000 clones, roughly 90% of them singletons. The TCR was taken from a woman between 18 and 30 years old with HIV. V usage is TRBV28 and J usage is TRBJ1-1; D is perhaps TRBD1 (5 bases). The sample in question was unsorted PBMCs, obtained 1.8 years after starting antiretroviral therapy. The CDR3: CASSPETGLVNTEAFF. The CDR3, as DNA: TGTGCCAGCAGCCCAGAGACGGGGCTAGTGAACACTGAAGCTTTCTTT.